The clone carrying this TCR beta chain was observed a single time. What it binds is unknown. This sample is drawn from a study of shared clonotypes between healthy human individuals. Study outcomes and limitations: Generation of non-shared clonotypes was less probable than generation of clonotypes shared by all four donors. The naive CD4 repertoires of a handful of donors were compared, and around 4.7% of clonotypes were shared.

This table comes from immunoSEQ multiplex PCR, and its TCRdb copy is limited to in-frame clones, with some not included. The sample records 500,000 to 700,000 clones, approximately 95% being singletons. The V and J ends lost 1 base and 4 bases respectively, with 14 bases between them. Germline loops: CDR1 LNHDA, CDR2 SQIVND (reference sequence). This CDR3 contains 16 residues. It was CD45RO-negative cells, positively selected for CCR7, that made up naive CD8 cells, with terminally differentiated effector memory CD45RA+ cells excluded. The TCR originated in a woman aged 25 to 39 in good health. The source material was naive CD8+ T cells sorted from blood. J is TRBJ2-1 and V is TRBV19; D not certain. CDR3 amino acids: CASSIGIAYSYNEQFF. The CDR3 DNA is TGTGCCAGTAGTATAGGGATCGCATACTCATACAATGAGCAGTTCTTC.